This TCR beta chain was sequenced in a study of blood T cell repertoires in COVID-19. Study-wide background: The United States, Italy and Spain were the sources of the acute and convalescent COVID-19 samples. From T cells, B-cell-depleted T cells, or PBMCs came the material, which was cDNA or gDNA.

Study processing details: Amplification of reference gene primers provided the estimated nucleated cell counts. The assay was immunoSEQ multiplex PCR, and TCRdb's table has in-frame clones only and misses some. V, J and clone size derive from that table, while D and trimming were established from the DNA sequence. Of some 95,000 clones in the sample, roughly 75% were seen once. CDR3 size: 15 residues. Trimming stripped 5 bases from V and 0 bases from J, with 10 bases between. CDR1 is MNHEY and CDR2 is SVGAGI in the germline V gene. What was sequenced was peripheral blood. This TCR was sampled from a man aged 50 or older who had recovered from COVID-19. The chain couples TRBV6-5 to TRBJ2-2; no firm D call. The CDR3 loop reads CASSKSTPNTGELFF. CDR3 DNA: TGTGCCAGCAGTAAAAGTACACCGAACACCGGGGAGCTGTTTTTT.